These 22 T cell receptor beta chains were all obtained from the same sample, sequenced in a study of T cell repertoires in cytomegalovirus infection. Their cognate antigens are unknown. TCRdb passed the reads through MiXCR, listing each CDR3 protein once. The sample includes 450,000 to 600,000 distinct CDR3 sequences, roughly a third seen only once; the top ten take about a sixth. Source: cultured PBMCs, taken from culture after CMV antigen stimulation. These receptors were taken from a human donor in good health (CMV status not recorded). Some clones in this sample may be carry-over from other donors' samples.

This clonotype was detected a few times. This rearrangement joins TRBV7-9 to TRBJ2-5; a possible D gene is TRBD2 (6 bases). Per germline, CDR1 SEHNR and CDR2 FQNEAQ (reference sequence). Trimming left V 1 base short and J 4 bases short, with 19 bases between. This CDR3 region has 17 residues. CDR3 in amino acids: CASSLGVSGSGGETQYF. CDR3 nucleotide sequence: TGTGCCAGCAGCTTAGGGGTTAGCGGCTCAGGAGGAGAGACCCAGTACTTC.

This clonotype was seen ten or more times. The chain links TRBV6-6 to TRBJ2-3, with 9 bases fitting TRBD1. CDR3 size: 15 residues. After removal of 6 bases from V and 1 base from J, the junction contained 5 bases not matched to a gene. The V gene's germline CDR1 is MNHNY and CDR2 SVGAGI (reference sequence). The CDR3 DNA reads as TGTGCCAGCAGAACCCGGGACAGGGGCACAGATACGCAGTATTTT. It yields the protein CASRTRDRGTDTQYF.

This clonotype was picked up a small number of times. The chain carries TRBV12-3 or TRBV12-4 and TRBJ2-3; 8 positions agree with TRBD2. This CDR3 comprises 15 residues. V lost 6 bases to trimming and J lost 3 bases; unmatched junction nucleotides: 8. CDR3 bases: TGTGCCAGCAGCCCCCTGAGCGGGAGAACAGATACGCAGTATTTT. Amino acid sequence: CASSPLSGRTDTQYF.

For the CDR3, the DNA is TGTGCCAGCAGCCACCCGCCGGGACTAGCGGGGACCTACGAGCAGTACTTC. This gives the protein CASSHPPGLAGTYEQYF. The chain employs TRBV7-2 and TRBJ2-7; 13 nucleotides match TRBD2. With V trimmed by 5 bases and J by 2 bases, 9 bases remained unmatched. From germline, CDR1 is SGHTA and CDR2 FQGNSA. This CDR3 is 17 amino acids long.

The chain has TRBV11-2 and TRBJ1-2, with no clear D. The CDR3 consists of 16 residues. The V end was cut by 0 bases, the J end by 4 bases, with 15 bases between. Germline CDR1 SGHAT, CDR2 FQNNGV. Written as DNA, the CDR3 is TGTGCCAGCAGCTTAGATTCCCGGGCAGTCTTCTATGGCTACACCTTC. The encoded protein is CASSLDSRAVFYGYTF.

This clonotype showed up many times. This rearrangement joins TRBV7-2 to TRBJ2-5; D gene uncertain. V was clipped by 2 bases and J by 5 bases, with 9 bases between them. This CDR3 contains 13 residues. The germline V gene encodes CDR1 SGHTA and CDR2 FQGNSA. The DNA for the CDR3 is TGTGCCAGCAGCTTAATACCTCGGGAGACCCAGTACTTC. Residues: CASSLIPRETQYF.

The genes are TRBV20-1 and TRBJ2-1; D unresolved. V shed 1 base and J shed 2 bases, with 15 bases lying between them. The germline gives CDR1 DFQATT, CDR2 SNEGSKA (reference sequence). This CDR3 comprises 16 residues. The DNA for the CDR3 is TGCAGTGCTAGAGTTCTGGCGGCTAAAACCTACAATGAGCAGTTCTTC. Protein product: CSARVLAAKTYNEQFF.

The chain links TRBV28 to TRBJ1-2; 7 positions agree with TRBD1. V lost 3 bases and J lost 3; bases outside the gene matches: 13. The CDR3 is 17 residues long. The V gene's germline CDR1 is MDHEN and CDR2 SYDVKM. The chain's CDR3 is CASSLGTRGRSDYGYTF. The CDR3 region has the DNA TGTGCCAGCAGTTTGGGTACGAGGGGGCGTTCTGACTATGGCTACACCTTC.

This chain connects TRBV18 to TRBJ2-7, with D possibly being TRBD1 or TRBD2 (5 bases each). V lost 0 bases to trimming and J lost 5 bases, with 8 bases between them. Germline V gives CDR1 KGHSH, CDR2 LQKENI. The CDR3 contains 13 residues. The CDR3 nucleotides read TGTGCCAGCTCACCACCGGGGGTCCACGAGCAGTACTTC. Translated, it gives CASSPPGVHEQYF. The full variable domain, its missing parts supplied by reference TRBV18 and TRBJ2-7, is NAGVMQNPRHLVRRRGQEARLRCSPMKGHSHVYWYRQLPEEGLKFMVYLQKENIIDESGMPKERFSAEFPKEGPSILRIQQVVRGDSAAYFCASSPPGVHEQYFGPGTRLTVT.

The chain has TRBV28 and TRBJ2-7; the D gene is possibly TRBD1 (5 bases). With 5 bases removed from V and 4 bases from J, the gap between germline ends came to 9 bases. The length of the CDR3 is 12 residues. Germline lookup yields CDR1 MDHEN and CDR2 SYDVKM. As DNA, the CDR3 is TGTGCCAGCAGTGTTGACAGATACGAGCAGTACTTC. Translating it yields CASSVDRYEQYF.

V usage is TRBV7-2 and J usage is TRBJ2-6; TRBD1 aligns across 7 bases. J gave up 1 base and V 2 bases, and 5 bases lay outside the gene matches. Germline loops: CDR1 SGHTA, CDR2 FQGNSA. The CDR3 contains 17 residues. The CDR3 nucleotides are TGTGCCAGCAGCTTAACAGGGGCTCCGTCTGGGGCCAACGTCCTGACTTTC. Residues: CASSLTGAPSGANVLTF.

This chain uses TRBV6-2 or TRBV6-3 with TRBJ1-2; D perhaps matches TRBD1 (5 bases). Trimming left V 4 bases short and J 4 bases short, with 10 bases between. The CDR3 loop spans 13 amino acids. Germline lookup yields CDR1 MNHEY and CDR2 SVGEGT. The CDR3 region is CASSSGPGYGYTF. The CDR3 nucleotides are TGTGCCAGCAGTTCGGGACCTGGCTATGGCTACACCTTC.

The chain carries TRBV7-2 and TRBJ1-5; possibly TRBD1 for D (6 bases). Between the trimmed V and J ends, which lost 2 bases and 7 bases, there was a span of 15 bases. CDR3 length: 15 amino acids. Germline loops: CDR1 SGHTA, CDR2 FQGNSA. The chain's CDR3 is CASSLTTGSGQPQHF. CDR3 DNA: TGTGCCAGCAGCTTAACTACAGGGTCTGGGCAGCCCCAGCATTTT. The complete variable domain, with remaining parts taken from reference TRBV7-2 and TRBJ1-5, reads GAGVSQSPSNKVTEKGKDVELRCDPISGHTALYWYRQSLGQGLEFLIYFQGNSAPDKSGLPSDRFSAERTGGSVSTLTIQRTQQEDSAVYLCASSLTTGSGQPQHFGDGTRLSIL.

The V and J genes are TRBV4-3 and TRBJ2-2; 8 nucleotides line up with TRBD2. From germline, CDR1 is LGHNA and CDR2 YSLEER. The CDR3 consists of 15 residues. V shed 4 bases and J 4 bases; nucleotides not matched to a gene: 5. The CDR3 DNA sequence: TGCGCCAGCAGCCCGTCGGGGGGGGGCACCGGGGAGCTGTTTTTT. Amino acid sequence: CASSPSGGGTGELFF.

V is TRBV29-1 and J is TRBJ2-2, with D tentatively TRBD2 (5 bases). V dropped 4 bases and J dropped 7 bases, with 13 bases sitting between them. The germline gives CDR1 SQVTM, CDR2 ANQGSEA. The CDR3 sequence is 13 residues long. CDR3 amino acids: CSVVIKRGGELFF. The CDR3 DNA follows: TGCAGCGTTGTCATAAAACGGGGCGGGGAGCTGTTTTTT.

There are a few counts of this clonotype. This rearrangement joins TRBV6-4 to TRBJ2-7, with D maybe TRBD1 (7 bases). CDR1 and CDR2 (germline): MRHNA, SNTAGT. The CDR3 consists of 13 residues. Trimming left V 8 bases short and J 3 bases short, with 14 bases between. CDR3 coding DNA: TGTGCCAGCCGCGGGACAGACCGCTACGAGCAGTACGTC. It is translated as CASRGTDRYEQYV.

This clonotype was observed a few times. This chain links TRBV5-4 with TRBJ1-1; D ambiguous. The germline V and J ends were trimmed by 4 bases and 2 bases, with 15 bases remaining between them. CDR1 is SGHNT, CDR2 YYREEE, per germline (reference sequence). The CDR3 sequence is 15 residues long. CDR3 nucleotide sequence: TGTGCCAGCAGCCTGGAGTACAGTACTAACACTGAAGCTTTCTTT. Its translation is CASSLEYSTNTEAFF.

This chain connects TRBV11-2 to TRBJ1-2; no reliable D call. The V end was cut by 1 base, the J end by 8 bases, with 11 bases between. Looked up from germline, CDR1 is SGHAT and CDR2 is FQNNGV. CDR3 length: 13 amino acids. The CDR3 DNA is TGTGCCAGCAGCTTAGGGGGAAAGTACGGCTACACCTTC. As protein: CASSLGGKYGYTF.

This clonotype has more than one count but fewer than ten. This rearrangement joins TRBV4-1 to TRBJ2-7, with D possibly being TRBD2 (5 bases). Trimming pared 3 bases from V and 0 bases from J, leaving 15 bases between. CDR1 and CDR2 from the germline V gene are MGHRA and YSYEKL. This CDR3 is built from 16 residues. In DNA form, the CDR3 reads TGCGCCAGCAGCCAGGGGAGAATCACGAGCTCCTACGAGCAGTACTTC. Protein product: CASSQGRITSSYEQYF.

This clonotype was detected a few times. The V gene is TRBV20-1, the J gene TRBJ1-6; 9 positions match TRBD1. Germline CDR1 and CDR2: DFQATT and SNEGSKA (reference sequence). Trimming at V came to 3 bases and at J to 5 bases, leaving 5 bases not matched to a gene. The CDR3 covers 15 residues. CDR3 DNA sequence: TGCAGTGCTAGGGAGGGGGACAGGGATAATTCACCCCTCCACTTT. Its protein is CSAREGDRDNSPLHF.

This clonotype was seen a handful of times. This chain uses TRBV12-3 or TRBV12-4 with TRBJ2-7; 8 nucleotides align to TRBD2. V was clipped by 3 bases and J by 4 bases; unmatched bases: 5. There are 14 residues in the CDR3. As DNA, the CDR3 is TGTGCCAGCAGTTTCGGGGGGGCCGGGTACGAGCAGTACTTC. Translated: CASSFGGAGYEQYF.

This clonotype was counted a few times. V and J are TRBV7-2 and TRBJ1-2, with D hard to call. Trimming left V 5 bases short and J 2 bases short, with 12 bases between. The CDR3 loop spans 14 amino acids. The V gene's germline CDR1 is SGHTA and CDR2 FQGNSA. The CDR3 region is CASSPLGENYGYTF. In DNA form, the CDR3 reads TGTGCCAGCAGCCCTCTCGGGGAAAACTATGGCTACACCTTC.